This T cell receptor (beta chain) was found in a study of T-cell reconstitution after alpha-beta-depleted transplantation in children (dated by TCRdb to the mid-2010s). The study in broad terms: Using TCR repertoire profiling, the study followed T-cell immune reconstitution in a quantitative way in children after TCRalphabeta/CD19-depleted allogeneic hematopoietic cell transplantation.

The V end loses 3 bases and the J end loses 5 bases, and a stretch of 11 bases separates them. Spanning cysteine to phenylalanine, the CDR3 consists of 13 amino acids. Solely the CDR3 DNA is kept, with 39 bases framed from the first base. The germline V gene supplies CDR1 KGHSH and CDR2 LQKENI. A few counts support this clonotype. Its antigen target is currently unknown. No base quality values were provided; no much bigger clone lies one nucleotide off. Library creation used PCR. Reads for this sample came from an Illumina HiSeq 2500. Molecular barcoding was employed in the preparation of TCR libraries, with unique molecular identifiers being used to normalize TCRbeta repertoire quantification. TCRdb trimmed the raw reads at Q25, called clones with MiXCR and kept productive beta chains. Rows are unified per CDR3 protein, each entry keeping the most common DNA and genes. In all, the sample holds roughly 500,000 distinct CDR3 sequences, and approximately 32% of those were seen once. The ten largest clones capture 2% to 2.5% of the sample.

The chain uses TRBV18 and TRBJ2-7; there is no confident call for the D gene. Sequencing was performed on PBMCs from the stem cell graft donor, taken from the stem cell graft. The sequence was collected from a human donor who donated a stem cell graft to a child with aplastic anemia. The CDR3 loop reads CASSPLDRDEQYF. The sequenced DNA is TGTGCCAGCTCACCCCTCGACCGGGACGAGCAGTACTTC.